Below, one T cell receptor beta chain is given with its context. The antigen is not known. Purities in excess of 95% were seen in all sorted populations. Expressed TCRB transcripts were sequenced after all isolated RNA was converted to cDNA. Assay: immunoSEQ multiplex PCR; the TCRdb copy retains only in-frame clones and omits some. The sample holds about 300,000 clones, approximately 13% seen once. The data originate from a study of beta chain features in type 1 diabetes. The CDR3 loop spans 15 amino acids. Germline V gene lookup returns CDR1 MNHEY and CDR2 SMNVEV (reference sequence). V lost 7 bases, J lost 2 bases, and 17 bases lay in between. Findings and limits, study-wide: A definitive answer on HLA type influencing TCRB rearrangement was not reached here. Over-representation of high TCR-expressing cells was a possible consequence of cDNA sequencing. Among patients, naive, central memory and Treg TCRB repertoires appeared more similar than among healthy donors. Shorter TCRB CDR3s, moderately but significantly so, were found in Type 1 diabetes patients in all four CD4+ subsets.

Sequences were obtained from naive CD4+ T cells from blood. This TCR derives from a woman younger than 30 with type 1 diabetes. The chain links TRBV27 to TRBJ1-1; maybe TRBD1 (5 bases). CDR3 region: CASTPPGQGNTEAFF. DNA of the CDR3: TGTGCCAGCACCCCTCCTGGTCAGGGAAACACTGAAGCTTTCTTT.